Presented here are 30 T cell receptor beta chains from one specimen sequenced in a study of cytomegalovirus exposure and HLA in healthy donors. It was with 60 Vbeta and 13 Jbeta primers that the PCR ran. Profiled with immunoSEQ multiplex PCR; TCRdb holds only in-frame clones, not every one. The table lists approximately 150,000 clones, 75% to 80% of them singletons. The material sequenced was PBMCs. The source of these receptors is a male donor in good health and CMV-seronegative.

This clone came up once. DNA of the CDR3: TGTGCCAGCTCACCAACCGGGACAGGTTACGAGCAGTACTTC. Protein: CASSPTGTGYEQYF. The chain recombines TRBV18 with TRBJ2-7, with TRBD1 identical over 8 bases. The CDR3 sequence is 14 residues long. Germline values: CDR1 KGHSH, CDR2 LQKENI. The J segment lost 4 bases and the V segment lost 2 bases, leaving 4 bases of the junction unmatched.

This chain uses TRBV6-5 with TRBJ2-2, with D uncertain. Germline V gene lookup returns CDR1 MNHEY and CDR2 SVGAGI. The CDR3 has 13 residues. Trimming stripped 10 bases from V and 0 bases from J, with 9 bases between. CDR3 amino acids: CATRVANTGELFF. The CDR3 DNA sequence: TGTGCCACCCGGGTCGCGAACACCGGGGAGCTGTTTTTT.

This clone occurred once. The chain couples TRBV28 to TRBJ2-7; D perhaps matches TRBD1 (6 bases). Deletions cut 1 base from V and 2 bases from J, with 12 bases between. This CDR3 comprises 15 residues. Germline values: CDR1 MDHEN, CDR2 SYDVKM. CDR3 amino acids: CASSLFRDTAYEQYF. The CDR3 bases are TGTGCCAGCAGTTTATTCCGGGACACGGCCTACGAGCAGTACTTC.

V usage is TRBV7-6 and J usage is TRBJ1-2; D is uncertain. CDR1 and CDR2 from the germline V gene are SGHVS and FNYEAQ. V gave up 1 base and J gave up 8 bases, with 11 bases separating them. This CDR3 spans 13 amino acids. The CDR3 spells CASSLGPAEGYTF. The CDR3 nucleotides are TGTGCCAGCAGCTTAGGCCCGGCGGAGGGCTACACCTTC.

CDR3 coding DNA: TGTGCCAGCAGCTACAAGGGTAGCGGGAGAATCGATGAGCAGTTCTTC. This sequence encodes CASSYKGSGRIDEQFF. The rearrangement joins TRBV7-2 to TRBJ2-1, with 9 bases lining up with TRBD2. Germline values: CDR1 SGHTA, CDR2 FQGNSA. The CDR3 extends over 16 amino acids. V lost 4 bases and J lost 8; bases outside the gene matches: 12.

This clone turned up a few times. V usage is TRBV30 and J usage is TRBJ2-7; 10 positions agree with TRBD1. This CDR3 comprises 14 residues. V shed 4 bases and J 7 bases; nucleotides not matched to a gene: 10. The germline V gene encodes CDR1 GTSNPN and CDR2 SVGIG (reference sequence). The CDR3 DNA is TGTGCCTGGACTCGACAGGGGGCGTCTGGAGAGCAGTACTTC. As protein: CAWTRQGASGEQYF.

The CDR3 sequence is CASSERDSPYEQYF. The CDR3 DNA reads as TGTGCCAGCAGTGAACGTGACTCGCCATACGAGCAGTACTTC. The gene calls are TRBV25-1 and TRBJ2-7; D call uncertain. The CDR3 runs to 14 residues. Germline values: CDR1 MGHDK, CDR2 SYGVNS. V lost 2 bases to trimming and J lost 4 bases, with 12 bases between them.

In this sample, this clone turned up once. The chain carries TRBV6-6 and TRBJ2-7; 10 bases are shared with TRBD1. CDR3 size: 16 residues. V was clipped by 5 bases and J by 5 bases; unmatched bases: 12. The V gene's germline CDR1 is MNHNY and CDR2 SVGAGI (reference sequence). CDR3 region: CASSPRPGQGPHEQYF. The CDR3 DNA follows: TGTGCCAGCAGTCCCCGGCCGGGACAGGGGCCCCACGAGCAGTACTTC.

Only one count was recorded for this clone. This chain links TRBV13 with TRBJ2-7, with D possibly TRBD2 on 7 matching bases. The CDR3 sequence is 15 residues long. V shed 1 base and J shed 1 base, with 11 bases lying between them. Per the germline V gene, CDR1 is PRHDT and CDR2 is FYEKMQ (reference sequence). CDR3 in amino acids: CASSLEGGDSYEQYF. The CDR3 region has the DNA TGTGCCAGCAGCTTAGAGGGGGGGGATTCCTACGAGCAGTACTTC.

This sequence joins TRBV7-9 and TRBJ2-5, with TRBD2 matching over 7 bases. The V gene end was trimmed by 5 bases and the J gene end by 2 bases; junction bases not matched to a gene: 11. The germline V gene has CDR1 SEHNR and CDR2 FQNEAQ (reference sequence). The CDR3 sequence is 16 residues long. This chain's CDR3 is CASSPYTGTTQETQYF. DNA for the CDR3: TGTGCCAGCAGCCCCTATACCGGGACTACTCAAGAGACCCAGTACTTC.

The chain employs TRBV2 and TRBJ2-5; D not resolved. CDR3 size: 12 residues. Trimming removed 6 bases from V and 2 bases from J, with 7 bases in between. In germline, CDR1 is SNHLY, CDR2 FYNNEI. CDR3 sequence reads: CASSQAQETQYF. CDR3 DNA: TGTGCCAGCAGCCAAGCTCAAGAGACCCAGTACTTC.

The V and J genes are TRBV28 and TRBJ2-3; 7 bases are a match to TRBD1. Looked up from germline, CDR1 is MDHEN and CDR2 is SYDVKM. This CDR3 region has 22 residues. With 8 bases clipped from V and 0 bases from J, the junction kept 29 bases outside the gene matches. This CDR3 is CASPRSGTPTRPGTDSTDTQYF. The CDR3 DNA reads TGTGCCAGCCCCAGGAGCGGAACCCCGACGCGCCCCGGGACAGATAGCACAGATACGCAGTATTTT.

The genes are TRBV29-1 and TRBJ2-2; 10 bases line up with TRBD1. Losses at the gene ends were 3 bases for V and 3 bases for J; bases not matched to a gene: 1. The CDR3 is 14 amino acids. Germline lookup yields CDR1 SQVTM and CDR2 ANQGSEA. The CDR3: CSVEDRGYTGELFF. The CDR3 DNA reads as TGCAGCGTTGAGGACAGGGGGTACACCGGGGAGCTGTTTTTT.

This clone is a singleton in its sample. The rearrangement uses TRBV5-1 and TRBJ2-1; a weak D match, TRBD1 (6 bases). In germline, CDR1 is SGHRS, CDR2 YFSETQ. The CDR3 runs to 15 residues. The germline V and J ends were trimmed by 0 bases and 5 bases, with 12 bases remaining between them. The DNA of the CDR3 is TGCGCCAGCAGCTTGGACAGGACAGTAAACAATGAGCAGTTCTTC. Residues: CASSLDRTVNNEQFF. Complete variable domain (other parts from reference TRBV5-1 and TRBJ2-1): KAGVTQTPRYLIKTRGQQVTLSCSPISGHRSVSWYQQTPGQGLQFLFEYFSETQRNKGNFPGRFSGRQFSNSRSEMNVSTLELGDSALYLCASSLDRTVNNEQFFGPGTRLTVL.

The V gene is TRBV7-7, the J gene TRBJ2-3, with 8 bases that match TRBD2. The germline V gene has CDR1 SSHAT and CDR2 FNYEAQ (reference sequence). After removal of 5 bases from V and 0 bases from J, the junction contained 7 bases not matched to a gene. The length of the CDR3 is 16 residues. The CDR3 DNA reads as TGTGCCAGCAGCCCCGGACTAGCCGCTAGCACAGATACGCAGTATTTT. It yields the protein CASSPGLAASTDTQYF.

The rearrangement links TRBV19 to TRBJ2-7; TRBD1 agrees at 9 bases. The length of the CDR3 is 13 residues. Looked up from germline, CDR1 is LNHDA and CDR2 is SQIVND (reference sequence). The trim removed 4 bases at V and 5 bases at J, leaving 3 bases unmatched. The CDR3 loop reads CASSTGQGNEQYF. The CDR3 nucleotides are TGTGCCAGTAGTACGGGACAGGGCAACGAGCAGTACTTC.

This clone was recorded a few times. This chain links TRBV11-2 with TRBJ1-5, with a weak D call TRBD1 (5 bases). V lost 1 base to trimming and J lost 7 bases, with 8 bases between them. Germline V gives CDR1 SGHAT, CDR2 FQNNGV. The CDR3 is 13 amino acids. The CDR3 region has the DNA TGTGCCAGCAGCTTAGCGGAGGGGCAGCCCCAGCATTTT. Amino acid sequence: CASSLAEGQPQHF.

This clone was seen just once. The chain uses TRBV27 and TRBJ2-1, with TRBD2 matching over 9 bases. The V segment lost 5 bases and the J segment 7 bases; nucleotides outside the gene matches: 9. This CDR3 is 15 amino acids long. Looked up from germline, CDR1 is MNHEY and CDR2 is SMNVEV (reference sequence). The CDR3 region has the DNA TGTGCCAGCAGTCCCGCTAGCGGGATAAAAAATGAGCAGTTCTTC. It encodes CASSPASGIKNEQFF.

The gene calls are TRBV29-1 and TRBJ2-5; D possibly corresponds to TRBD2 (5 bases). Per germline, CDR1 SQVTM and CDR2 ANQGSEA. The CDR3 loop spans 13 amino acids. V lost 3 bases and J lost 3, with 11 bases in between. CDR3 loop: CSVDGSAEETQYF. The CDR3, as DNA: TGCAGCGTTGATGGGAGTGCAGAAGAGACCCAGTACTTC.

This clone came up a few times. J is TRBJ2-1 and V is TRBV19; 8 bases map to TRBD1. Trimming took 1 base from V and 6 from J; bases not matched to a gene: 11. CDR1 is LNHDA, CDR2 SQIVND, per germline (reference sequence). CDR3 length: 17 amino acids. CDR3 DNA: TGTGCCAGTAGTATAGCCCGGACAGGGTGGTATGGCAATGAGCAGTTCTTC. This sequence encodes CASSIARTGWYGNEQFF.

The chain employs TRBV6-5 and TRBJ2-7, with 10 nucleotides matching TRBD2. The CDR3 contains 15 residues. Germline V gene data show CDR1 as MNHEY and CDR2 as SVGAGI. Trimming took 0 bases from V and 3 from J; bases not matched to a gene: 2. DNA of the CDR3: TGTGCCAGCAGTTACTCGTCTAGCGGGGGCTACGAGCAGTACTTC. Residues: CASSYSSSGGYEQYF.

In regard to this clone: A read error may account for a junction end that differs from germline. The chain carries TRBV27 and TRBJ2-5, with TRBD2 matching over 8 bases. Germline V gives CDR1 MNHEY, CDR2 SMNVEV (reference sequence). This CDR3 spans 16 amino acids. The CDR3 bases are TGTGCCGACCAGCGGGGGCGGGAGAGGGGTCAAGCGACCCAGTACTTC. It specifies CADQRGRERGQATQYF.

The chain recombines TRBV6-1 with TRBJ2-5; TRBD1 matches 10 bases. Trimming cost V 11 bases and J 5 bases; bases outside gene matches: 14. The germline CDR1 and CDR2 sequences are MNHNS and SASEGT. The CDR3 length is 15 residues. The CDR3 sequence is CAGRNRDRGHETQYF. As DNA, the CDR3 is TGTGCCGGCCGCAACCGGGACAGGGGACATGAGACCCAGTACTTC.

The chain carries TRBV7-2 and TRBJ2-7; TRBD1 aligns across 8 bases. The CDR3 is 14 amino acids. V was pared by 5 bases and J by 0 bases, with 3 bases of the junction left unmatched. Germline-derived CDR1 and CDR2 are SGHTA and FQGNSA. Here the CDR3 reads CASSPGTGSYEQYF. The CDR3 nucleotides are TGTGCCAGCAGCCCCGGGACAGGCTCCTACGAGCAGTACTTC.

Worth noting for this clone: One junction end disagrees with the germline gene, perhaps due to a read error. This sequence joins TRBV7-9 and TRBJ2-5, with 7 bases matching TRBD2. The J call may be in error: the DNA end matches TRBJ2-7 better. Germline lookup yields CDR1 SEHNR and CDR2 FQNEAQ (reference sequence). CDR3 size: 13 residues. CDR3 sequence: CSSSSVGGHEQYF. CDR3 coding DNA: TGTTCCAGCAGCTCTGTGGGAGGGCACGAGCAGTACTTC.

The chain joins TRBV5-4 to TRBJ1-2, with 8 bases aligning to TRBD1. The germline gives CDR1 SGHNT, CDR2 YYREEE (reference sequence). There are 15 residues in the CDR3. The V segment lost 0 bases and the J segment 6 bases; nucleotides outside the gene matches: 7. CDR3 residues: CASSLGRQGLNGYTF. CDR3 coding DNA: TGTGCCAGCAGCTTGGGACGACAGGGGCTCAATGGCTACACCTTC.

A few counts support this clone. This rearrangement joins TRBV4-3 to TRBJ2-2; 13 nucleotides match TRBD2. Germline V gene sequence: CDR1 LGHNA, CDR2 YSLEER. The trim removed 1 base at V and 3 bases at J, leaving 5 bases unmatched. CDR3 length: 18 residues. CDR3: CASSQGLAGGGYTGELFF. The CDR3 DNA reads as TGCGCCAGCAGCCAAGGACTAGCGGGAGGCGGATACACCGGGGAGCTGTTTTTT.

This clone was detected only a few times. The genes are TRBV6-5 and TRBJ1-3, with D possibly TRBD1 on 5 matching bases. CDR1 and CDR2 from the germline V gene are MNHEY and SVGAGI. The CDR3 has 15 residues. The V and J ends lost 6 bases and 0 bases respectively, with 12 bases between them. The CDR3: CASSLTENSGNTIYF. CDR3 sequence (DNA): TGTGCCAGCAGCTTGACAGAGAACTCTGGAAACACCATATATTTT.

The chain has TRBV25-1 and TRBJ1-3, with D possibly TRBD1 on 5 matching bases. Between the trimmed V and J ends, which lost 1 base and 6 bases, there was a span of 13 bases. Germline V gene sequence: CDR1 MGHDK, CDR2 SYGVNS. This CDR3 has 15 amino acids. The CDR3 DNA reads TGTGCCAGCAGTGAATGGTCGGGGGGGACAAACACCATATATTTT. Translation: CASSEWSGGTNTIYF. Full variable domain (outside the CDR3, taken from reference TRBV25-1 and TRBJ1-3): EADIYQTPRYLVIGTGKKITLECSQTMGHDKMYWYQQDPGMELHLIHYSYGVNSTEKGDLSSESTVSRIRTEHFPLTLESARPSHTSQYLCASSEWSGGTNTIYFGEGSWLTVV.

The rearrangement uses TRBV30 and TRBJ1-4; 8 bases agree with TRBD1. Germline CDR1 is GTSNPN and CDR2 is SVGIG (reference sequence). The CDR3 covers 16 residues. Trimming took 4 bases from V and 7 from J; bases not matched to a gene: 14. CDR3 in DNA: TGTGCCTGGAAGGGCGGCAGGGGGCGCTACGTTGAAAAACTGTTTTTT. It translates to CAWKGGRGRYVEKLFF.